This entry concerns a single T cell receptor (beta chain). Its antigen is still unknown. This sample was taken from a study of T cell repertoires in cytomegalovirus infection. Study context: It was the public TCR beta signatures that indicated both CMV infection and matching HLA type.

The V end lost 0 bases, the J end lost 0 bases, and 4 bases lay between the germline ends. CDR1 is SGHRS and CDR2 is YFSETQ in the germline V gene. The CDR3 is made up of 14 amino acids. Each CDR3 protein gets one entry after TCRdb re-called the reads with MiXCR. The sample includes about 350,000 distinct CDR3 sequences, approximately 35% of them seen just once. The clonotype originates from a human donor in good health (CMV status not recorded). Some clones in this sample may be carry-over from other donors' samples. Specimen: cultured PBMCs, collected from culture after CMV antigen stimulation. The genes are TRBV5-1 and TRBJ2-4; no clear D gene. CDR3 protein: CASSLGEAKNIQYF. The CDR3 DNA reads as TGCGCCAGCAGCTTGGGAGAAGCCAAAAACATTCAGTACTTC. Supplemented by reference TRBV5-1 and TRBJ2-4, the full variable domain reads KAGVTQTPRYLIKTRGQQVTLSCSPISGHRSVSWYQQTPGQGLQFLFEYFSETQRNKGNFPGRFSGRQFSNSRSEMNVSTLELGDSALYLCASSLGEAKNIQYFGAGTRLSVL.